These 31 T cell receptor beta chains were sequenced from one sample in a study of technical replicates of blood from a handful of donors. Libraries were prepared by immunoSEQ multiplex PCR; TCRdb keeps only in-frame clonotypes and omits some of them. The repertoire holds under 85,000 clones, with around 90% as singletons. Input material: T cells isolated from PBMCs. The receptors shown here come from a human donor in good health. Some clones in this sample may be carry-over from other donors' samples.

The CDR3 sequence: CASSFTSGQGLGPSQETQYF. For the CDR3, the DNA is TGTGCCAGCAGTTTCACATCGGGACAGGGTTTAGGGCCCAGCCAAGAGACCCAGTACTTC. The chain couples TRBV28 to TRBJ2-5; TRBD1 matches 9 bases. Germline V gene lookup returns CDR1 MDHEN and CDR2 SYDVKM. This CDR3 has 20 residues. Losses at the gene ends were 3 bases for V and 1 base for J; bases not matched to a gene: 18.

This chain joins TRBV5-5 and TRBJ2-3; D possibly corresponds to TRBD1 (5 bases). CDR1 is SGHKS and CDR2 is YYEKEE in the germline V gene (reference sequence). Trimming left V 4 bases short and J 2 bases short, with 11 bases between. CDR3 length equals 14 residues. The CDR3 coding sequence is TGTGCCAGCAGCCCTCAGGGATCCACAGATACGCAGTATTTT. It encodes CASSPQGSTDTQYF.

The J gene is TRBJ2-7, the V gene TRBV21-1; the table's D call, TRBD2, was not checked against the DNA. TRBV21-1 is a documented pseudogene. The CDR3 has 15 residues. The CDR3 coding sequence is TGTGCCAGCAGCAAAGCGAATCGGTCCCCCTACGAGCAGTACTTC. Its protein is CASSKANRSPYEQYF.

V and J are TRBV15 and TRBJ1-5; 7 bases align to TRBD1. Per germline, CDR1 LNHNV and CDR2 YYDKDF (reference sequence). The ends lost 3 bases at V and 10 bases at J; junction bases unmatched: 9. The CDR3 runs 14 residues. The CDR3 DNA reads TGTGCCACCAGCAGTACGACAGGGTTCCCTCCCCAGCATTTT. Translated: CATSSTTGFPPQHF.

The chain is built from TRBV19 and TRBJ2-7, with 8 bases fitting TRBD1. Germline CDR1 LNHDA, CDR2 SQIVND (reference sequence). The CDR3 runs to 14 residues. J lost 2 bases, V lost 2 bases, and 2 bases had no gene match. CDR3 in DNA: TGTGCCAGTAGTATAAGGGACAGGCCCTACGAGCAGTACTTC. Encoded protein: CASSIRDRPYEQYF.

About this clone itself: The junction departs from the called germline gene at one end, perhaps through a read error. The V gene is TRBV5-4, the J gene TRBJ1-1; no clear D gene. The CDR3 extends over 13 amino acids. Germline CDR1 reads SGHNT; CDR2 reads YYREEE (reference sequence). The CDR3 DNA sequence: TGTGCCAGCAGCTTGGGTATGAACACGGAAGCTTTCTTT. Protein product: CASSLGMNTEAFF.

This clone was observed a single time. This chain joins TRBV11-2 and TRBJ1-1; possible D gene TRBD1, 5 bases. The CDR3 consists of 17 residues. Germline CDR1 is SGHAT and CDR2 is FQNNGV. The ends were cut back, 5 bases at V and 4 bases at J, with 23 bases in the middle. CDR3 bases: TGTGCCAGCAGCATCGCCGGTATGGGGGTGCGGGGCACTGAAGCTTTCTTT. Translation: CASSIAGMGVRGTEAFF.

This chain connects TRBV11-3 to TRBJ2-1, with 7 bases fitting TRBD1. CDR3 length: 13 residues. V was clipped by 10 bases and J by 5 bases; unmatched bases: 8. CDR1 and CDR2 from the germline V gene are SGHNT and YENEEA. For the CDR3, the DNA is TGTGCCACCAAGACAGGGATCCACAATGAGCAGTTCTTC. Amino acid sequence: CATKTGIHNEQFF.

The V call is TRBV14, the J call TRBJ2-5, with a tentative D call TRBD2 (7 bases). The J call may not be correct, given that the DNA end is closer to TRBJ2-7. Per the germline V gene, CDR1 is SGHDN and CDR2 is FVKESK. This CDR3 spans 13 amino acids. CDR3 nucleotides: TGTGCCAGCAGCACGACGAGGGGGGGCGAGCAGTACTTC. Protein: CASSTTRGGEQYF.

The chain combines TRBV28 with TRBJ1-1; 8 bases fit TRBD1. The CDR3 is made up of 14 amino acids. Germline values: CDR1 MDHEN, CDR2 SYDVKM. V trimming: 3 bases; J trimming: 7 bases; junction bases outside the gene matches: 7. CDR3: CASSLTGVQVEAFF. In DNA, the CDR3 is TGTGCCAGCAGTTTGACAGGGGTTCAGGTTGAAGCTTTCTTT.

V is TRBV7-2 and J is TRBJ2-7; TRBD1 matches 9 bases. The J segment lost 4 bases and the V segment lost 5 bases, leaving 12 bases of the junction unmatched. This CDR3 contains 16 residues. In germline, CDR1 is SGHTA, CDR2 FQGNSA. CDR3 residues: CASSLTGGQGGYEQYF. CDR3 sequence (DNA): TGTGCCAGCAGCCTCACCGGGGGACAGGGAGGGTACGAGCAGTACTTC.

The chain has TRBV28 and TRBJ2-7; 13 nucleotides agree with TRBD2. Per the germline V gene, CDR1 is MDHEN and CDR2 is SYDVKM. V trimming: 5 bases; J trimming: 5 bases; junction bases outside the gene matches: 12. The CDR3 runs to 17 residues. The DNA of the CDR3 is TGTGCCAGCAGTCCCCTCGACATTGGGACTAGCGGGGACGAGCAGTACTTC. This translates into CASSPLDIGTSGDEQYF.

The V call is TRBV11-3, the J call TRBJ1-2; 7 bases align to TRBD1. The V gene end was trimmed by 1 base and the J gene end by 6 bases; junction bases not matched to a gene: 2. This CDR3 has 13 residues. CDR1 is SGHNT and CDR2 is YENEEA in the germline V gene. CDR3 sequence reads: CASSLVTGNGYTF. CDR3 bases: TGTGCCAGCAGCTTAGTGACAGGGAATGGCTACACCTTC.

V gene TRBV14 combines with J gene TRBJ2-5; maybe TRBD1 (6 bases). Between the trimmed V and J ends, which lost 2 bases and 2 bases, there was a span of 15 bases. The CDR3 is 16 residues long. Germline V lookup: CDR1 SGHDN, CDR2 FVKESK. The chain's CDR3 is CASSQSRTAIQETQYF. The CDR3 DNA follows: TGTGCCAGCAGCCAAAGTAGGACAGCAATACAAGAGACCCAGTACTTC.

V and J are TRBV11-2 and TRBJ2-1; D gene ambiguous. The ends were cut back, 0 bases at V and 13 bases at J, with 10 bases in the middle. Germline CDR1 SGHAT, CDR2 FQNNGV. This CDR3 is 12 amino acids long. The CDR3 region is CASSLDVYIQFF. In DNA form, the CDR3 reads TGTGCCAGCAGCTTAGATGTTTACATACAGTTCTTC.

The chain couples TRBV4-1 to TRBJ2-7; a possible D gene is TRBD1 (5 bases). The CDR3 contains 18 residues. CDR1 and CDR2 (germline): MGHRA, YSYEKL. Trimming stripped 1 base from V and 0 bases from J, with 19 bases between. The CDR3 here is CASSQVEGVGKSSYEQYF. Written as DNA, the CDR3 is TGCGCCAGCAGCCAAGTGGAAGGGGTAGGGAAAAGCTCCTACGAGCAGTACTTC.

The chain uses TRBV7-2 and TRBJ2-1, with a possible D match to TRBD1 (5 bases). This CDR3 spans 18 amino acids. Trimming took 0 bases from V and 8 from J, leaving 23 bases between them. Germline lookup yields CDR1 SGHTA and CDR2 FQGNSA. In nucleotides, the CDR3 is TGTGCCAGCAGCTTAGCGCTCGTTTTTGGGGCAGGGCCTGATGAGCAGTTCTTC. This gives the protein CASSLALVFGAGPDEQFF.

As DNA, the CDR3 is TGTGCCAGCAGTGACTCGAGGGGAGGACGAACTGAAGCTTTCTTT. Translation: CASSDSRGGRTEAFF. The chain uses TRBV6-4 and TRBJ1-1, with a possible D match to TRBD1 (5 bases). The CDR3 totals 15 residues. Trimming left V 0 bases short and J 5 bases short, with 13 bases between. Germline CDR1 reads MRHNA; CDR2 reads SNTAGT.

This chain uses TRBV7-2 with TRBJ1-1; no definite D call. CDR3 size: 14 residues. V lost 5 bases, J lost 6 bases, and 16 bases lay in between. Germline V lookup: CDR1 SGHTA, CDR2 FQGNSA. CDR3 nucleotide sequence: TGTGCCAGCAGCCCACCCCAGGTTTCAGCTGAAGCTTTCTTT. Translating gives CASSPPQVSAEAFF.

In this sample, this clone turned up a few times. This sequence joins TRBV18 and TRBJ2-3; 9 positions agree with TRBD2. V dropped 3 bases and J dropped 8; count of bases not matched to a gene: 21. This CDR3 contains 19 residues. CDR1 is KGHSH, CDR2 LQKENI, per germline. CDR3 residues: CASSPGVAGDLMNSGTQYF. The CDR3 DNA reads as TGTGCCAGCTCACCTGGAGTAGCGGGAGATCTTATGAACTCGGGTACGCAGTATTTT.

This clone appeared a single time. This sequence joins TRBV10-3 and TRBJ2-3, with TRBD2 matching over 7 bases. After removal of 11 bases from V and 3 bases from J, the junction contained 8 bases not matched to a gene. The germline CDR1 and CDR2 sequences are ENHRY and SYGVKD. This CDR3 comprises 13 residues. Written as DNA, the CDR3 is TGTGCCGCCACAGCGGGAAGGACAGATACGCAGTATTTT. It specifies CAATAGRTDTQYF.

This chain joins TRBV4-1 and TRBJ2-4; a weak D match, TRBD1 (5 bases). The V gene's germline CDR1 is MGHRA and CDR2 YSYEKL. The CDR3 length is 15 residues. Trimming cost V 3 bases and J 1 base, with 10 bases left between them. The CDR3 sequence: CASSQSGLAKNIQYF. CDR3 nucleotide sequence: TGCGCCAGCAGCCAGTCAGGGTTGGCCAAAAACATTCAGTACTTC.

The chain employs TRBV6-1 and TRBJ1-1; D is unclear. Germline V gives CDR1 MNHNS, CDR2 SASEGT. CDR3 length: 14 residues. V was pared by 7 bases and J by 1 base, with 13 bases between. Here the CDR3 reads CASTLNRGNTEAFF. CDR3 bases: TGTGCCAGCACATTGAATCGGGGGAACACTGAAGCTTTCTTT.

CDR3 in amino acids: CASSPRIQGQGGEKLFF. The CDR3 coding sequence is TGTGCCAGCTCACCCCGGATCCAGGGACAGGGAGGCGAAAAACTGTTTTTT. This chain uses TRBV18 with TRBJ1-4; 9 bases are a match to TRBD1. J was trimmed by 8 bases and V by 3 bases; bases with no gene match: 13. The CDR3 totals 17 residues. Germline V gene data show CDR1 as KGHSH and CDR2 as LQKENI.

This chain links TRBV7-3 with TRBJ2-2, with D hard to call. There are 14 residues in the CDR3. Germline V gene data show CDR1 as SGHTA and CDR2 as FQGTGA. Between the trimmed V and J ends, which lost 4 bases and 4 bases, there was a span of 10 bases. This chain's CDR3 is CASSSARSTGELFF. As DNA, the CDR3 is TGTGCCAGCAGCTCCGCGAGGAGCACCGGGGAGCTGTTTTTT.

This sequence joins TRBV27 and TRBJ2-3; TRBD2 aligns across 12 bases. CDR3 length equals 15 residues. Trimming took 6 bases from V and 3 from J; bases not matched to a gene: 4. CDR1 and CDR2 (germline): MNHEY, SMNVEV (reference sequence). Written as DNA, the CDR3 is TGTGCCAGCAGACTCACTAGCGGGAGGACAGATACGCAGTATTTT. Protein product: CASRLTSGRTDTQYF.

The CDR3 loop reads CASSASRLAGVSGELFF. CDR3 nucleotides: TGTGCCAGCAGCGCCAGCCGCCTAGCGGGAGTATCCGGGGAGCTGTTTTTT. The chain joins TRBV7-2 to TRBJ2-2, with 10 bases aligning to TRBD2. This CDR3 region has 17 residues. Trimming took 5 bases from V and 6 from J; bases not matched to a gene: 12. Looked up from germline, CDR1 is SGHTA and CDR2 is FQGNSA.

This chain links TRBV30 with TRBJ2-7; 11 positions match TRBD1. CDR3 length: 12 amino acids. The V and J ends lost 7 bases and 5 bases, in that order; junction bases with no gene match: 4. Germline values: CDR1 GTSNPN, CDR2 SVGIG (reference sequence). This CDR3 reads CAFGTGGHEQYF. CDR3 in DNA: TGTGCCTTTGGGACAGGGGGACACGAGCAGTACTTC. Drawing the rest from reference TRBV30 and TRBJ2-7, the complete variable domain is SQTIHQWPATLVQPVGSPLSLECTVEGTSNPNLYWYRQAAGRGLQLLFYSVGIGQISSEVPQNLSASRPQDRQFILSSKKLLLSDSGFYLCAFGTGGHEQYFGPGTRLTVT.

This chain connects TRBV29-1 to TRBJ2-3; 11 bases fit TRBD2. Germline lookup yields CDR1 SQVTM and CDR2 ANQGSEA. This CDR3 spans 20 amino acids. V trimming: 4 bases; J trimming: 3 bases; junction bases outside the gene matches: 21. The CDR3 reads CSVGGWGAWLAGGSTDTQYF. The CDR3 DNA follows: TGCAGCGTTGGGGGTTGGGGGGCTTGGCTAGCGGGAGGCTCTACAGATACGCAGTATTTT.

The chain uses TRBV30 and TRBJ1-5; 9 nucleotides match TRBD1. The CDR3 runs 16 residues. Per the germline V gene, CDR1 is GTSNPN and CDR2 is SVGIG (reference sequence). V shed 1 base and J 1 base; nucleotides not matched to a gene: 5. The CDR3 reads CAWSEGQGASNQPQHF. The CDR3 DNA reads TGTGCCTGGAGTGAGGGACAGGGAGCAAGCAATCAGCCCCAGCATTTT.

This clone was found once. V and J are TRBV7-3 and TRBJ2-7, with D tentatively TRBD1 (6 bases). Germline V lookup: CDR1 SGHTA, CDR2 FQGTGA. Trimming stripped 5 bases from V and 0 bases from J, with 26 bases between. The CDR3 spans 19 residues. The CDR3 nucleotides read TGTGCCAGCAGCCACAAACAGGGAAGCGAAAACTTGATCTCCTACGAGCAGTACTTC. This sequence encodes CASSHKQGSENLISYEQYF. The full variable domain, in which reference TRBV7-3 and TRBJ2-7 provide the parts outside the CDR3, is GAGVSQTPSNKVTEKGKYVELRCDPISGHTALYWYRQSLGQGPEFLIYFQGTGAADDSGLPNDRFFAVRPEGSVSTLKIQRTERGDSAVYLCASSHKQGSENLISYEQYFGPGTRLTVT.